This T cell receptor beta chain is drawn from a study of neurological immune-mediated disorders. This clonotype is categorized as medium-sized (0.01 to 0.1%). V trimming: 3 bases; J trimming: 6 bases; junction bases outside the gene matches: 5. The CDR3 covers 15 residues. CDR1 is LGHDT and CDR2 is YNNKEL in the germline V gene (reference sequence). A single record per CDR3 protein comes from TCRdb applying MiXCR to the 5' RACE reads. The data contain 90,000 to 150,000 distinct CDR3 sequences, roughly 3.2% of them singletons. The specimen was PBMCs. The TCR originated in a woman aged 30 to 39 with multiple sclerosis. V and J are TRBV3-1 and TRBJ2-4; TRBD1 aligns across 10 bases. For the CDR3, the DNA is TGTGCCAGCAGCCACGCGACAGGGGGCGGAAACATTCAGTACTTC. This sequence encodes CASSHATGGGNIQYF.